This entry is about one T cell receptor (beta chain). No antigen is known for it. The data were taken from a study of CD8 T cells in Susac syndrome. Study as a whole: Patients with Susac syndrome were therapy-naive, on corticosteroids, or on intravenous immunoglobulin alone at the time that blood was drawn. Regarding the study as a whole: It was acknowledged by the study that relatively few individuals were included in its TCR sequencing and HLA analysis.

Reverse transcription of about 0.5 to 1 ug RNA was carried out with random hexamers. Across 54 Vbeta and 13 Jbeta, immunoSEQ multiplex PCR amplified TCR beta CDR3. Each CDR3 protein is one row after TCRdb ran MiXCR on the immunoSEQ multiplex PCR reads. The table has 130,000 to 150,000 distinct CDR3 sequences, 95% seen once. This CDR3 spans 18 amino acids. While CD8+ and CD4+ T cells were isolated negatively, TEMRA cells were enriched by FACS. The sequence came from a human donor with Susac syndrome. The material sequenced was CD4+ T cells from PBMCs. The V call is TRBV1, the J call TRBJ2-2; the D call in the table, TRBD1, was not verified against the DNA. TRBV1 is an annotated pseudogene. DNA of the CDR3: TGCACCAGCAGCCAACCCCGGGGGGTTAGCCGCCAATCCGGGGAGCTGTTTTTT. Encoded protein: CTSSQPRGVSRQSGELFF.